Listed below are T cell receptor beta chains from one sample, sequenced in a study of T cell repertoires in cytomegalovirus infection. These TCRs' antigens remain unknown. TCRdb recomputed calls from the reads with MiXCR, one row per CDR3 protein. The sample includes nearly 700,000 distinct CDR3 sequences, around 30% of them seen just once. Sequences were derived from cultured PBMCs, sampled from culture after CMV antigen stimulation. These receptors were collected from a human donor in good health (CMV status not recorded). Some clones in this sample may be carry-over from other donors' samples. Both conserved end residues are part of each CDR3. A D gene is named only where the DNA matches it firmly. The listing skips clone size in some rows; elsewhere it reads once, few, many or a size class.

d_gene: TRBD1
abundance: few
j_gene: TRBJ1-1
v_gene: TRBV19
CDR3nt: TGTGCCAGTAGTATCCAGGGGGCTGGGACTGAAGCTTTCTTT
CDR3aa: CASSIQGAGTEAFF

d_gene: -
abundance: -
j_gene: TRBJ2-6
v_gene: TRBV7-4
CDR3nt: TGTGCCAGCAGCGGGAACCCTAGCTCTGGGGCCAACGTCCTGACTTTC
CDR3aa: CASSGNPSSGANVLTF

d_gene: TRBD1
abundance: few
j_gene: TRBJ1-1
v_gene: TRBV19
CDR3nt: TGTGCCACGAGCCGGACAGGGGGCGCTTATGAAGCTTTCTTT
CDR3aa: CATSRTGGAYEAFF

d_gene: -
abundance: -
j_gene: TRBJ2-7
v_gene: TRBV7-9
CDR3nt: TGTGCCAGCAGCGGTCGCCCCGCCAGGTCCCTGTCCTACGAGCAGTACTTC
CDR3aa: CASSGRPARSLSYEQYF

d_gene: TRBD2
abundance: -
j_gene: TRBJ2-7
v_gene: TRBV7-2
CDR3nt: TGTGCCAGCAGCTCTACGACTAGCGGGGGGGCCAGGTCTCTCGAGCAGTACTTC
CDR3aa: CASSSTTSGGARSLEQYF

d_gene: TRBD2
abundance: many
j_gene: TRBJ2-7
v_gene: TRBV7-2
CDR3nt: TGTGCCAGCAGCTTAAGTGTCACTAGCGGGAGGTCTGGGGAGCAGTACTTC
CDR3aa: CASSLSVTSGRSGEQYF

d_gene: -
abundance: many
j_gene: TRBJ1-4
v_gene: TRBV7-2
CDR3nt: TGTGCCAGCAGCTCCCCCACCTTCCATAATGAAAAACTGTTTTTT
CDR3aa: CASSSPTFHNEKLFF

d_gene: -
abundance: few
j_gene: TRBJ1-6
v_gene: TRBV7-2
CDR3nt: TGTGCCAGCACTCGGGGGGATTCACCCCTCCACTTT
CDR3aa: CASTRGDSPLHF

d_gene: -
abundance: -
j_gene: TRBJ2-7
v_gene: TRBV15
CDR3nt: TGTGCCACCAGCAGGGGACGGGTCTACGAGCAGTACTTC
CDR3aa: CATSRGRVYEQYF

d_gene: -
abundance: -
j_gene: TRBJ1-2
v_gene: TRBV4-1
CDR3nt: TGCGCCAGCAGCCAAACCTATGGAGAGGGTGACTATGGCTACACCTTC
CDR3aa: CASSQTYGEGDYGYTF

d_gene: -
abundance: -
j_gene: TRBJ1-2
v_gene: TRBV7-9
CDR3nt: TGTGCCAGCAGCCCCAGACTGGCAGGAAGATTCTATGGCTACACCTTC
CDR3aa: CASSPRLAGRFYGYTF

d_gene: TRBD1
abundance: -
j_gene: TRBJ1-1
v_gene: TRBV19
CDR3nt: TGTGCCAGTAGTCAGACAGGGAGTTTTACTGAAGCTTTCTTT
CDR3aa: CASSQTGSFTEAFF

d_gene: TRBD2
abundance: few
j_gene: TRBJ2-1
v_gene: TRBV20-1
CDR3nt: TGCAGTGCTAGAGTTAGGACTAGCGGGAGGGGCTCCTACAATGAGCAGTTCTTC
CDR3aa: CSARVRTSGRGSYNEQFF

d_gene: -
abundance: -
j_gene: TRBJ2-2
v_gene: TRBV7-8
CDR3nt: TGTGCCAGCAGCTTAGCGGGTCCGAAGAAGGTGAACACCGGGGAGCTGTTTTTT
CDR3aa: CASSLAGPKKVNTGELFF

d_gene: TRBD2
abundance: few
j_gene: TRBJ2-1
v_gene: TRBV11-2
CDR3nt: TGTGCCAGCAGAATAGCACCAGCGGGGGAAGGGGAGCAGTTCTTC
CDR3aa: CASRIAPAGEGEQFF

d_gene: TRBD2
abundance: many
j_gene: TRBJ2-1
v_gene: TRBV7-2
CDR3nt: TGTGCCAGCAGCTTGCTAGCGGGCCATTACAATGAGCAGTTCTTC
CDR3aa: CASSLLAGHYNEQFF

d_gene: TRBD1
abundance: -
j_gene: TRBJ2-3
v_gene: TRBV7-2
CDR3nt: TGTGCCAGCAGCTCCCGACCGGGACAGGGGGCGAGAGATACGCAGTATTTT
CDR3aa: CASSSRPGQGARDTQYF

d_gene: -
abundance: few
j_gene: TRBJ1-5
v_gene: TRBV12-3/TRBV12-4
CDR3nt: TGTGCCAGCAGTTTTGGACCAACGGGCAATCAGCCCCAGCATTTT
CDR3aa: CASSFGPTGNQPQHF

d_gene: -
abundance: many
j_gene: TRBJ1-1
v_gene: TRBV7-8
CDR3nt: TGTGCCAGCAGCTTATCGGCAGGGGTGACTGAAGCTTTCTTT
CDR3aa: CASSLSAGVTEAFF

d_gene: TRBD2
abundance: -
j_gene: TRBJ2-1
v_gene: TRBV11-2
CDR3nt: TGTGCCAGCAGCTTGGAACGGTTGGCTAGCGGGGGATACAATGAGCAGTTCTTC
CDR3aa: CASSLERLASGGYNEQFF

d_gene: TRBD1
abundance: -
j_gene: TRBJ2-7
v_gene: TRBV19
CDR3nt: TGTGCCAGTAGTATTGGGGACAGGACCTACGAGCAGTACTTC
CDR3aa: CASSIGDRTYEQYF

d_gene: -
abundance: few
j_gene: TRBJ2-3
v_gene: TRBV6-4
CDR3nt: TGTGCCAGCAGTGATAATGGTGTAGCAGGAGATACGCAGTATTTT
CDR3aa: CASSDNGVAGDTQYF

d_gene: TRBD2
abundance: many
j_gene: TRBJ2-7
v_gene: TRBV7-2
CDR3nt: TGTGCCAGCAGCTTAGTCTTCCTAGCGGCTCGAGGCGAGCAGTACTTC
CDR3aa: CASSLVFLAARGEQYF

d_gene: TRBD2
abundance: -
j_gene: TRBJ2-7
v_gene: TRBV20-1
CDR3nt: TGCAGTGCTAGACCCCCGACGGGCGGGAGGAGCGAGCAGTACTTC
CDR3aa: CSARPPTGGRSEQYF

d_gene: -
abundance: -
j_gene: TRBJ2-1
v_gene: TRBV27
CDR3nt: TGTGCCAGCAGTTTACGCGGTTTTAGACACAATGAGCAGTTCTTC
CDR3aa: CASSLRGFRHNEQFF

d_gene: TRBD2
abundance: few
j_gene: TRBJ2-2
v_gene: TRBV20-1
CDR3nt: TGCAGTGCTAGCTCGGGAGCGGGGGCCTACACCGGGGAGCTGTTTTTT
CDR3aa: CSASSGAGAYTGELFF

d_gene: TRBD1
abundance: few
j_gene: TRBJ1-5
v_gene: TRBV28
CDR3nt: TGTGCCAGCAAGGGGACAGGAATGAATCAGCCCCAGCATTTT
CDR3aa: CASKGTGMNQPQHF

d_gene: -
abundance: few
j_gene: TRBJ2-3
v_gene: TRBV5-6
CDR3nt: TGTGCCAGCAGCCCAACACGAGGGTTCGTGGTGTCAGATACGCAGTATTTT
CDR3aa: CASSPTRGFVVSDTQYF

d_gene: -
abundance: -
j_gene: TRBJ2-2
v_gene: TRBV20-1
CDR3nt: TGCAGTGCTATCGACAAGAACACCGGGGAGCTGTTTTTT
CDR3aa: CSAIDKNTGELFF

d_gene: -
abundance: many
j_gene: TRBJ2-3
v_gene: TRBV7-2
CDR3nt: TGTGCCAGCGGGTGGACAGATACGCAGTATTTT
CDR3aa: CASGWTDTQYF

d_gene: TRBD1
abundance: few
j_gene: TRBJ1-2
v_gene: TRBV6-1
CDR3nt: TGTGCCAGCAGTGAAGGTGGACAGGGGGCGAAATATTCCGGCTACACCTTC
CDR3aa: CASSEGGQGAKYSGYTF

d_gene: TRBD2
abundance: -
j_gene: TRBJ2-3
v_gene: TRBV20-1
CDR3nt: TGCAGTGCTAGAGATCCTAGCGGGGGGCCACAAAAGCAGTATTTT
CDR3aa: CSARDPSGGPQKQYF

d_gene: TRBD2
abundance: -
j_gene: TRBJ2-5
v_gene: TRBV20-1
CDR3nt: TGCAGTGCTGGGGCGGATAGCGGGACGCAAGAGACCCAGTACTTC
CDR3aa: CSAGADSGTQETQYF

d_gene: -
abundance: few
j_gene: TRBJ2-1
v_gene: TRBV11-2
CDR3nt: TGTGCCAGCAGCTTCTATGACACCTACAATGAGCAGTTCTTC
CDR3aa: CASSFYDTYNEQFF

d_gene: -
abundance: -
j_gene: TRBJ2-3
v_gene: TRBV12-3/TRBV12-4
CDR3nt: TGTGCCAGCGTTATCGGGGCAGGGGGGATCACAGATACGCAGTATTTT
CDR3aa: CASVIGAGGITDTQYF

d_gene: TRBD1
abundance: many
j_gene: TRBJ1-2
v_gene: TRBV7-8
CDR3nt: TGTGCCAGCAGCTTATTGGACAGGACCGATGGCTACACCTTC
CDR3aa: CASSLLDRTDGYTF

d_gene: -
abundance: many
j_gene: TRBJ2-3
v_gene: TRBV7-2
CDR3nt: TGTGCCAGCAGCTTAACTATCTTCGCAGATACGCAGTATTTT
CDR3aa: CASSLTIFADTQYF

d_gene: TRBD2
abundance: -
j_gene: TRBJ2-7
v_gene: TRBV4-3
CDR3nt: TGCGCCAGCAGCCACCGACTAGCGGGAGACCACGACTACGAGCAGTACTTC
CDR3aa: CASSHRLAGDHDYEQYF

d_gene: TRBD1
abundance: many
j_gene: TRBJ1-2
v_gene: TRBV7-2
CDR3nt: TGTGCCAGCAGTCGTGGACAGGAACTTGGCTACACCTTC
CDR3aa: CASSRGQELGYTF

d_gene: TRBD2
abundance: -
j_gene: TRBJ2-2
v_gene: TRBV4-2
CDR3nt: TGTGCCAGCAGCCAAGCGACTAGCGGGGCTACCGGGGAGCTGTTTTTT
CDR3aa: CASSQATSGATGELFF

d_gene: -
abundance: few
j_gene: TRBJ2-3
v_gene: TRBV7-6
CDR3nt: TGTGCCAGCAGCCCCCGCCAAGCAGATACGCAGTATTTT
CDR3aa: CASSPRQADTQYF

d_gene: -
abundance: -
j_gene: TRBJ2-1
v_gene: TRBV7-2
CDR3nt: TGTGCCAGCAGGTGGGGGTTCGTCTACAATGAGCAGTTCTTC
CDR3aa: CASRWGFVYNEQFF

d_gene: -
abundance: -
j_gene: TRBJ2-7
v_gene: TRBV20-1
CDR3nt: TGCAGTGCTGAACTACAGGGTTGGGAGCAGTACTTC
CDR3aa: CSAELQGWEQYF

d_gene: -
abundance: few
j_gene: TRBJ2-5
v_gene: TRBV7-2
CDR3nt: TGTGCCAGCAGCTTAGGATGGCGGGCTGAGACCCAGTACTTC
CDR3aa: CASSLGWRAETQYF

d_gene: TRBD1
abundance: many
j_gene: TRBJ1-6
v_gene: TRBV7-2
CDR3nt: TGTGCCAGCACCCCCCTCGGGACAGTCAATTCACCCCTCCACTTT
CDR3aa: CASTPLGTVNSPLHF

d_gene: TRBD2
abundance: -
j_gene: TRBJ2-5
v_gene: TRBV19
CDR3nt: TGTGCCAGTAGTAGGACTAGCAGACAAGAGACCCAGTACTTC
CDR3aa: CASSRTSRQETQYF

d_gene: -
abundance: few
j_gene: TRBJ1-6
v_gene: TRBV6-6
CDR3nt: TGTGCCAGCAGTTACAGCCAGGCTACCCTGAATTCACCCCTCCACTTT
CDR3aa: CASSYSQATLNSPLHF

d_gene: TRBD2
abundance: -
j_gene: TRBJ2-3
v_gene: TRBV28
CDR3nt: TGTGCCAGCAGGGGTTCTAGCGGGGGCCGAACTAGCACAGATACGCAGTATTTT
CDR3aa: CASRGSSGGRTSTDTQYF

d_gene: -
abundance: -
j_gene: TRBJ2-2
v_gene: TRBV6-1
CDR3nt: TGTGCCACGGGTACAGGGAACACCGGGGAGCTGTTTTTT
CDR3aa: CATGTGNTGELFF

d_gene: TRBD1
abundance: few
j_gene: TRBJ2-5
v_gene: TRBV7-4
CDR3nt: TGTGCCAGCAGCGGGACAGGGTCTTCAGGGACCCAGTACTTC
CDR3aa: CASSGTGSSGTQYF

d_gene: -
abundance: few
j_gene: TRBJ2-1
v_gene: TRBV7-2
CDR3nt: TGTGCCAGCTCCCCGCACAGGGACAATGAGCAGTTCTTC
CDR3aa: CASSPHRDNEQFF

d_gene: TRBD1
abundance: many
j_gene: TRBJ2-7
v_gene: TRBV7-6
CDR3nt: TGTGCCAGCAGCAAAGGCGGGGACAGGGGTTCCTACGAGCAGTACTTC
CDR3aa: CASSKGGDRGSYEQYF

d_gene: TRBD2
abundance: many
j_gene: TRBJ2-3
v_gene: TRBV7-2
CDR3nt: TGTGCCAGCAGCTTAGTAGGTACTAGCGGAAACACAGATACGCAGTATTTT
CDR3aa: CASSLVGTSGNTDTQYF

d_gene: -
abundance: few
j_gene: TRBJ1-4
v_gene: TRBV12-3/TRBV12-4
CDR3nt: TGTGCCAGCAGCGAGGGAGCAACTAATGAAAAACTGTTTTTT
CDR3aa: CASSEGATNEKLFF

d_gene: -
abundance: -
j_gene: TRBJ2-1
v_gene: TRBV6-1
CDR3nt: TGTGCCAGCAGACTACAGGGATGGACCTACAATGAGCAGTTCTTC
CDR3aa: CASRLQGWTYNEQFF

d_gene: TRBD2
abundance: once
j_gene: TRBJ2-3
v_gene: TRBV11-2
CDR3nt: TGTGCCAGCAGCCCGCGACTAGCGGGAGGGCTTAGAGATACGCAGTATTTT
CDR3aa: CASSPRLAGGLRDTQYF